This T cell receptor beta chain was found in a study of neurological immune-mediated disorders. This clonotype was recorded at least ten times. Germline values: CDR1 DFQATT, CDR2 SNEGSKA (reference sequence). This CDR3 comprises 13 residues. A single record per CDR3 protein comes from TCRdb applying MiXCR to the 5' RACE reads. The profile shows 57,000 or so distinct CDR3 sequences, 9.5% to 12% of them singletons. The sample comprised PBMCs. The sequence came from a man in his sixties in good health. The genes are TRBV20-1 and TRBJ2-1; 11 positions agree with TRBD2. Here the CDR3 reads CSGGTSGYNEQFF. CDR3 sequence (DNA): TGCAGCGGAGGGACTAGCGGATACAATGAGCAGTTCTTC.